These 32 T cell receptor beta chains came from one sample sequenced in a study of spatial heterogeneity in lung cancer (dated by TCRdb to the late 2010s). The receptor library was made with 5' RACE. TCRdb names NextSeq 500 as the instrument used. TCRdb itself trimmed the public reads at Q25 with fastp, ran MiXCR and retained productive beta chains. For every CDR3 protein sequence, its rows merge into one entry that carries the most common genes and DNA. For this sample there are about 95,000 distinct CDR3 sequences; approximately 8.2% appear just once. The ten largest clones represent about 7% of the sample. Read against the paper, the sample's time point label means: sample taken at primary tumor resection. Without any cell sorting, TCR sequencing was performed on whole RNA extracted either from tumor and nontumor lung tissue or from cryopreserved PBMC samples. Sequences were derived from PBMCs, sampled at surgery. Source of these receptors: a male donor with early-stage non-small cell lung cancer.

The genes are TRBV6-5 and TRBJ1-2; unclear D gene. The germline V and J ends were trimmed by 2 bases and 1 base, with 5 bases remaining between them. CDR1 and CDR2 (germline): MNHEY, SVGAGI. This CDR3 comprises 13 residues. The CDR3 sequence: CASSYDLNYGYTF. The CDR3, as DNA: TGTGCCAGCAGTTACGACCTTAACTATGGCTACACCTTC.

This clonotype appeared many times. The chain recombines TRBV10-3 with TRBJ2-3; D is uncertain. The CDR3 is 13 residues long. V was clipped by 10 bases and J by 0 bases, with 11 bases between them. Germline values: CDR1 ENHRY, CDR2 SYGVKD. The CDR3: CATRQDSTDTQYF. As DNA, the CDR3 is TGTGCCACCCGACAAGACAGCACAGATACGCAGTATTTT.

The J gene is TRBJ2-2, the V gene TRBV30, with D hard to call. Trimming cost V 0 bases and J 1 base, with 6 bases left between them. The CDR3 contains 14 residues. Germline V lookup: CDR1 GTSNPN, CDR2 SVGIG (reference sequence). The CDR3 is CAWSVLGNTGELFF. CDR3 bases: TGTGCCTGGAGTGTTTTGGGGAACACCGGGGAGCTGTTTTTT.

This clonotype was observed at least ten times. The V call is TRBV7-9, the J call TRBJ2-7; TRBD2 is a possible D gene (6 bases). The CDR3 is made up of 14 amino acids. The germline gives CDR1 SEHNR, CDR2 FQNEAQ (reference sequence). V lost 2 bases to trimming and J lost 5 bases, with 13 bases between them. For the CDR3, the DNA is TGTGCCAGCAGCTTAACTCGCGGGGTCCACGAGCAGTACTTC. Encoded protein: CASSLTRGVHEQYF.

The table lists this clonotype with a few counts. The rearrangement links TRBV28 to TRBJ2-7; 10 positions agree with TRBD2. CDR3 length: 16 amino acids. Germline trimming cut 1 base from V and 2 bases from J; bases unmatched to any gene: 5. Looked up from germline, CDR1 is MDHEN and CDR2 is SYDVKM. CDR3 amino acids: CASSLFASGSAYEQYF. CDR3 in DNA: TGTGCCAGCAGTTTATTCGCTAGCGGGAGCGCCTACGAGCAGTACTTC.

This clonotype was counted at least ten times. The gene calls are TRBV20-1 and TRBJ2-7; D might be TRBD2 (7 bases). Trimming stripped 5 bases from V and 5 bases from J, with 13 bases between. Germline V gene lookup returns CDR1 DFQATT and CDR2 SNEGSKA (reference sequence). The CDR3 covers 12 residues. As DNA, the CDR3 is TGCAGTGCTTATGGGGGGGGCCACGAGCAGTACTTC. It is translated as CSAYGGGHEQYF.

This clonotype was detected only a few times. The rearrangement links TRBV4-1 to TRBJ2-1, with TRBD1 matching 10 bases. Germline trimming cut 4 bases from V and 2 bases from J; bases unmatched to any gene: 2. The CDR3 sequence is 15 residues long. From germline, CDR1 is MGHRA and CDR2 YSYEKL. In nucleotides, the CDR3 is TGCGCCAGCAGCCCCGACAGGGGGCCCTACAATGAGCAGTTCTTC. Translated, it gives CASSPDRGPYNEQFF.

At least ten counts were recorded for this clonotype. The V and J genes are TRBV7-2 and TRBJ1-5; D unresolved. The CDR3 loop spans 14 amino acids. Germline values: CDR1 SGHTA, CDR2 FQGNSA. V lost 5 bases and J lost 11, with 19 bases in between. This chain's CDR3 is CASSHPGEGLSQHF. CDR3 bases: TGTGCCAGCAGCCATCCCGGGGAAGGCTTGTCCCAGCATTTT. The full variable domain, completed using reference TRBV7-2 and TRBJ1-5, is GAGVSQSPSNKVTEKGKDVELRCDPISGHTALYWYRQSLGQGLEFLIYFQGNSAPDKSGLPSDRFSAERTGGSVSTLTIQRTQQEDSAVYLCASSHPGEGLSQHFGDGTRLSIL.

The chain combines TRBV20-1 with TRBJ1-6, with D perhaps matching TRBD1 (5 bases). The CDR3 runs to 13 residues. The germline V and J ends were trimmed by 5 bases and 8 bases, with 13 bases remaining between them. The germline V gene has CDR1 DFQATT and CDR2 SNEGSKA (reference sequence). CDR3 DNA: TGCAGTGCTTATCAGGGTCTGTATTCACCCCTCCACTTT. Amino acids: CSAYQGLYSPLHF.

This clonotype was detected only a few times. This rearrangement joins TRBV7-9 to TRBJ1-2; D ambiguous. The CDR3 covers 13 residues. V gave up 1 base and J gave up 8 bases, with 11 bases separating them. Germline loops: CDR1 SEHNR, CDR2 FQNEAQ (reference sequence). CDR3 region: CASSLVSSKGYTF. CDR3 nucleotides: TGTGCCAGCAGCTTAGTTTCCTCTAAGGGCTACACCTTC.

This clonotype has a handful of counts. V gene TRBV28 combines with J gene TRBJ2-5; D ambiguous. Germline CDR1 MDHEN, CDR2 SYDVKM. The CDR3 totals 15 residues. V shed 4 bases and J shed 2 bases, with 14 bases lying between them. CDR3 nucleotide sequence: TGTGCCAGCAGTTCGTCTGGGGATAAACAAGAGACCCAGTACTTC. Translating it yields CASSSSGDKQETQYF.

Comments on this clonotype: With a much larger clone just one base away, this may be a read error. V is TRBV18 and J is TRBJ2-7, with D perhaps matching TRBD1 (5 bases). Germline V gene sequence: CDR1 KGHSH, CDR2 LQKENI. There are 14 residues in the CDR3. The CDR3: CVSSPPTVSYEQYF. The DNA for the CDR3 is TGTGTCAGCTCACCACCGACAGTATCCTACGAGCAGTACTTC.

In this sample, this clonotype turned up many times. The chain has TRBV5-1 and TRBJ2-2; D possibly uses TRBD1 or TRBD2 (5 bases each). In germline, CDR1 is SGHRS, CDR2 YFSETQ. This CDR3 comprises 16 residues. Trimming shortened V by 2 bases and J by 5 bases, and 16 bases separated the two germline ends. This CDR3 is CASSFPRDRTTGELFF. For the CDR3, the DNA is TGCGCCAGCAGCTTTCCCCGGGACCGAACGACCGGGGAGCTGTTTTTT.

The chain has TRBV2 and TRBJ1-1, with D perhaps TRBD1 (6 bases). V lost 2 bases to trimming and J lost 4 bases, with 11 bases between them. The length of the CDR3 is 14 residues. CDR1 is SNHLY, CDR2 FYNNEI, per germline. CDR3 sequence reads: CASSEYTGPTEAFF. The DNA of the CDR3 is TGTGCCAGCAGTGAATATACAGGGCCCACTGAAGCTTTCTTT.

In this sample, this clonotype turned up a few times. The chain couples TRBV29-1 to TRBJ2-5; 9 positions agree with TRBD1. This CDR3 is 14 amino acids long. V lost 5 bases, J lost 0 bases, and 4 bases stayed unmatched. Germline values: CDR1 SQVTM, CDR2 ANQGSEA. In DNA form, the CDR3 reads TGCAGCGTTCCCGGGACAGGGAACCAAGAGACCCAGTACTTC. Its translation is CSVPGTGNQETQYF.

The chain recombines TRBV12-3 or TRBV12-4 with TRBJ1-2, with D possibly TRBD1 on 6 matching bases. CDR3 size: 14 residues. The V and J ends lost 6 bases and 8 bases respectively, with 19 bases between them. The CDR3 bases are TGTGCCAGCAGCTTACAGGGCGGCCGGCGCGGCTACACCTTC. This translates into CASSLQGGRRGYTF.

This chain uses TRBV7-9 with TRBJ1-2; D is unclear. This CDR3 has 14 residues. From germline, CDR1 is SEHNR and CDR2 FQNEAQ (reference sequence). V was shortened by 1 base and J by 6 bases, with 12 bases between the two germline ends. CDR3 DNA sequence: TGTGCCAGCAGCTTAGTCACGGGTCGGGATGGCTACACCTTC. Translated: CASSLVTGRDGYTF.

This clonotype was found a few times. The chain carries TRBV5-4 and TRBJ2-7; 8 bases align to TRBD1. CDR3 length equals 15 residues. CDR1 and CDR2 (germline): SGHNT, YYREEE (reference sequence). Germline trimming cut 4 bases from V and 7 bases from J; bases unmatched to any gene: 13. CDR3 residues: CASSPPTTGANEQYF. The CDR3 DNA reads TGTGCCAGCAGCCCACCAACGACAGGGGCGAATGAGCAGTACTTC.

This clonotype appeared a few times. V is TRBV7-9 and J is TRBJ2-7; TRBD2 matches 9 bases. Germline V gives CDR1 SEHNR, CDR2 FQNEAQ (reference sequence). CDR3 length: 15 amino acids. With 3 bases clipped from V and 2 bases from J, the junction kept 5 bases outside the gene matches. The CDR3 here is CASSFLAGLTYEQYF. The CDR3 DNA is TGTGCCAGCAGCTTCCTAGCGGGGTTAACCTACGAGCAGTACTTC.

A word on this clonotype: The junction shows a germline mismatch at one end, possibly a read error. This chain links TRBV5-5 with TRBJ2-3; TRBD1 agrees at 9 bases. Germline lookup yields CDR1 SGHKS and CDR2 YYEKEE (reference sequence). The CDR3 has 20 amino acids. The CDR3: CASSPLPTSQQGASTGTQYF. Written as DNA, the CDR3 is TGTGCCAGCAGCCCCCTTCCAACGTCTCAACAGGGGGCGAGCACAGGTACGCAGTATTTT.

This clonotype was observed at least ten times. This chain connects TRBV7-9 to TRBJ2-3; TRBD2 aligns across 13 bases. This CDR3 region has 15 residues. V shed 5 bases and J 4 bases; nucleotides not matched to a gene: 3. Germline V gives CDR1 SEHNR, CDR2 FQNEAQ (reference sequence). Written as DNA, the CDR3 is TGTGCCAGCAGCCGGACTAGCGGGAGCGCAGATACGCAGTATTTT. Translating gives CASSRTSGSADTQYF. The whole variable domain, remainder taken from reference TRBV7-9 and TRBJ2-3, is DTGVSQNPRHKITKRGQNVTFRCDPISEHNRLYWYRQTLGQGPEFLTYFQNEAQLEKSRLLSDRFSAERPKGSFSTLEIQRTEQGDSAMYLCASSRTSGSADTQYFGPGTRLTVL.

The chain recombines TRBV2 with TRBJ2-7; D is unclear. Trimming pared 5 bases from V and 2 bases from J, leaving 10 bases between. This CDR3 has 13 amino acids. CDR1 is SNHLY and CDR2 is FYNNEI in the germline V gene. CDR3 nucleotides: TGTGCCAGCAGTCGAGGTTCTGCCTACGAGCAGTACTTC. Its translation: CASSRGSAYEQYF.

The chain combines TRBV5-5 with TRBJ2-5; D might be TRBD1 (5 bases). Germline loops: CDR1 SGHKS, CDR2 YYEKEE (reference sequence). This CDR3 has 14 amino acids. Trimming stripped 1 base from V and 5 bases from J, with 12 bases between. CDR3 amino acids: CASSLRGLEETQYF. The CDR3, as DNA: TGTGCCAGCAGCTTGAGGGGTCTAGAGGAGACCCAGTACTTC.

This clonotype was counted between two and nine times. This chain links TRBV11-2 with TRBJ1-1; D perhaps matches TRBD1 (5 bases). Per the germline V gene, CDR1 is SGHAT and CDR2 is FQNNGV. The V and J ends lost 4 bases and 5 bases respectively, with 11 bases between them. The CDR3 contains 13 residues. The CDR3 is CASSYSRGTEAFF. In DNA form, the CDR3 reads TGTGCCAGCAGCTACAGTCGGGGGACTGAAGCTTTCTTT.

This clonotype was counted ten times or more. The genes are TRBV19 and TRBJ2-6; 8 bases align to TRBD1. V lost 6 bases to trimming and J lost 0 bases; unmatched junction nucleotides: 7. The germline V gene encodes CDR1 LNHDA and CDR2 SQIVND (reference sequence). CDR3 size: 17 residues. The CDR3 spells CASSPGTGFSGANVLTF. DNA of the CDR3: TGTGCCAGTAGCCCCGGGACAGGCTTCTCTGGGGCCAACGTCCTGACTTTC.

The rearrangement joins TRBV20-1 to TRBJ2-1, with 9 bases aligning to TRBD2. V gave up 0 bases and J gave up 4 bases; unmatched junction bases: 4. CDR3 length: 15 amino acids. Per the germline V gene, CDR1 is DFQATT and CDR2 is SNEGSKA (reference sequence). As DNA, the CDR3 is TGCAGTGCTAGAGAGGAAGCGGGAGGTTACAATGAGCAGTTCTTC. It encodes CSAREEAGGYNEQFF.

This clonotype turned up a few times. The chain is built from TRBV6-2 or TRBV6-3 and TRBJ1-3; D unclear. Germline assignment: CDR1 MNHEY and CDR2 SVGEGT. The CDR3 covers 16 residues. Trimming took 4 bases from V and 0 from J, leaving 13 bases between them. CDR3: CASSFETPSSGNTIYF. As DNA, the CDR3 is TGTGCCAGCAGTTTCGAGACTCCAAGCTCTGGAAACACCATATATTTT.

CDR3 amino acids: CASSPGTGREETQYF. The CDR3 nucleotides are TGTGCCAGCAGCCCAGGGACAGGGAGGGAAGAGACCCAGTACTTC. The chain couples TRBV6-5 to TRBJ2-5; TRBD1 agrees at 9 bases. Germline V gene lookup returns CDR1 MNHEY and CDR2 SVGAGI. The junction had 8 bases not matched to a gene; V was cut back by 6 bases and J by 3 bases. The CDR3 totals 15 residues.

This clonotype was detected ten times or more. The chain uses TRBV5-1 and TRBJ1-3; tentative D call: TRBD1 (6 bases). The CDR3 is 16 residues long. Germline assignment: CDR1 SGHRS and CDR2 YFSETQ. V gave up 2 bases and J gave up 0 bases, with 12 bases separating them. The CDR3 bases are TGCGCCAGCAGCTTTATCCCGACAGGCTCTGGAAACACCATATATTTT. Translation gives CASSFIPTGSGNTIYF.

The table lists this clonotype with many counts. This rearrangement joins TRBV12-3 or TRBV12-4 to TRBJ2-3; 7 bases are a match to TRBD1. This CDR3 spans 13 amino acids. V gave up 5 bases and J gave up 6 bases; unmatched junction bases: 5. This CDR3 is CASSRDRADTQYF. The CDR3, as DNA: TGTGCCAGCAGTAGAGACAGGGCTGATACGCAGTATTTT.

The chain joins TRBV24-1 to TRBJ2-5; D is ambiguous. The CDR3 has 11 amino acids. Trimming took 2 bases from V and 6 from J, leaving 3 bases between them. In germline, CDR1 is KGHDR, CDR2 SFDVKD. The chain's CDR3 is CATSDYQTQYF. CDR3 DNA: TGTGCCACCAGTGATTACCAGACCCAGTACTTC.

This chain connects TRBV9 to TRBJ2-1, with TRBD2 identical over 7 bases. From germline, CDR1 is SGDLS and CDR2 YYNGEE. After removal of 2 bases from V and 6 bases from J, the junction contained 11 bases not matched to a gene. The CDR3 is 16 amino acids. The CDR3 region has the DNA TGTGCCAGCAGCGTGGGGAGCGGGGCTAAGGCCAATGAGCAGTTCTTC. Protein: CASSVGSGAKANEQFF. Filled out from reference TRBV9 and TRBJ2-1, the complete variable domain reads DSGVTQTPKHLITATGQRVTLRCSPRSGDLSVYWYQQSLDQGLQFLIQYYNGEERAKGNILERFSAQQFPDLHSELNLSSLELGDSALYFCASSVGSGAKANEQFFGPGTRLTVL.